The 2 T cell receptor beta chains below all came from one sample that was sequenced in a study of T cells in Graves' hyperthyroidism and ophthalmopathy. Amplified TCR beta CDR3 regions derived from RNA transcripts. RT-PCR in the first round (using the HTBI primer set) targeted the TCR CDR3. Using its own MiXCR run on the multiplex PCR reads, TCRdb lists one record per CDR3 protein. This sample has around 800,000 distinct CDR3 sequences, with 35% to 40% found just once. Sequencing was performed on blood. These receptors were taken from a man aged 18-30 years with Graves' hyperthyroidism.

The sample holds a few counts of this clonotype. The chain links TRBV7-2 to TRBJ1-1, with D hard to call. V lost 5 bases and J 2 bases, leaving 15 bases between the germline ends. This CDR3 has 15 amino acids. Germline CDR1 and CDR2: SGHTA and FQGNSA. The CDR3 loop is CASSPQWGVNTEAFF. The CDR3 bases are TGTGCCAGCAGCCCACAATGGGGAGTTAACACTGAAGCTTTCTTT. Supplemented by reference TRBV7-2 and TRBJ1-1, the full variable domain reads GAGVSQSPSNKVTEKGKDVELRCDPISGHTALYWYRQSLGQGLEFLIYFQGNSAPDKSGLPSDRFSAERTGGSVSTLTIQRTQQEDSAVYLCASSPQWGVNTEAFFGQGTRLTVV.

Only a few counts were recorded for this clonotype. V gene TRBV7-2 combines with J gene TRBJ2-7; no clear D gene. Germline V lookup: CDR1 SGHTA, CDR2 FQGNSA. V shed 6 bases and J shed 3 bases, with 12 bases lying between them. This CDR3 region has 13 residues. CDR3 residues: CASSLLPDYEQYF. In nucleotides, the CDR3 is TGTGCCAGCAGTTTACTCCCTGACTACGAGCAGTACTTC.